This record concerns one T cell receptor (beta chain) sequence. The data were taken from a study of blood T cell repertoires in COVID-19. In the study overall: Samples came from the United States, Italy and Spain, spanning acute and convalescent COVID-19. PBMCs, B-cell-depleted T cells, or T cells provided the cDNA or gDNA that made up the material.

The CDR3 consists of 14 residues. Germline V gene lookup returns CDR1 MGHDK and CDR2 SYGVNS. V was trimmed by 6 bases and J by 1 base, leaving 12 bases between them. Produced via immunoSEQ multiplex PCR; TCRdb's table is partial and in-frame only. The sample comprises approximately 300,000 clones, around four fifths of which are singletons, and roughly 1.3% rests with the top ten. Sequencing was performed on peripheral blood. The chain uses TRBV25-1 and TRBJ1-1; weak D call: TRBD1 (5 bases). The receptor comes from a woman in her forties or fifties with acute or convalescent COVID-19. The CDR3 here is CASRGGWANTEAFF. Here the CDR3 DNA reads TGTGCCAGCAGGGGGGGATGGGCGAACACTGAAGCTTTCTTT.